Below are 22 T cell receptor beta chains sequenced from a single sample in a study of PD-L1 blockade in urothelial cancer. The method was immunoSEQ multiplex PCR; TCRdb's version includes in-frame clones alone and lacks a portion of them. The table includes 38,000 or so clones, 83% detected once. Here the sequenced sample was PBMCs, taken around atezolizumab (anti-PD-L1) treatment. The receptors stem from a man between 60 and 70 years old with urothelial cancer.

This chain uses TRBV18 with TRBJ1-5; maybe TRBD1 (6 bases). The CDR3 spans 14 residues. Between the trimmed V and J ends, which lost 5 bases and 2 bases, there was a span of 10 bases. Germline CDR1 KGHSH, CDR2 LQKENI. The CDR3 region has the DNA TGTGCCAGCTCAAGGGGACAACGCAATCAGCCCCAGCATTTT. Protein sequence: CASSRGQRNQPQHF. The whole variable domain, remainder taken from reference TRBV18 and TRBJ1-5, is NAGVMQNPRHLVRRRGQEARLRCSPMKGHSHVYWYRQLPEEGLKFMVYLQKENIIDESGMPKERFSAEFPKEGPSILRIQQVVRGDSAAYFCASSRGQRNQPQHFGDGTRLSIL.

The CDR3 protein is CASSFGTYEQYF. In DNA, the CDR3 is TGTGCCAGCAGTTTCGGGACCTACGAGCAGTACTTC. The chain employs TRBV28 and TRBJ2-7; D is possibly TRBD2 (5 bases). The CDR3 contains 12 residues. Germline-derived CDR1 and CDR2 are MDHEN and SYDVKM. Trimming shortened V by 3 bases and J by 2 bases, and 5 bases separated the two germline ends.

This clone turned up a few times. This rearrangement joins TRBV29-1 to TRBJ1-3, with 9 nucleotides matching TRBD1. Looked up from germline, CDR1 is SQVTM and CDR2 is ANQGSEA. The J segment lost 4 bases and the V segment lost 6 bases, leaving 7 bases of the junction unmatched. This CDR3 spans 14 amino acids. The CDR3 DNA follows: TGCAGCGTGCCGGGACAGGGAAGCGGAAACACCATATATTTT. As protein: CSVPGQGSGNTIYF.

Here the CDR3 reads CASSYTSESMYNEQFF. The DNA of the CDR3 is TGTGCCAGCAGTTACACGAGCGAGAGCATGTACAATGAGCAGTTCTTC. The chain combines TRBV6-5 with TRBJ2-1; D is ambiguous. Germline CDR1 is MNHEY and CDR2 is SVGAGI. CDR3 length equals 16 residues. The ends were cut back, 2 bases at V and 4 bases at J, with 15 bases in the middle.

This chain links TRBV6-5 with TRBJ2-2; 7 bases are a match to TRBD1. The CDR3 length is 15 residues. The V gene's germline CDR1 is MNHEY and CDR2 SVGAGI. The V segment lost 4 bases and the J segment 2 bases; nucleotides outside the gene matches: 4. The CDR3 DNA reads TGTGCCAGCAGTTGGGGACAGACTAACACCGGGGAGCTGTTTTTT. This translates into CASSWGQTNTGELFF.

The chain has TRBV29-1 and TRBJ1-2, with 9 bases matching TRBD1. Germline CDR1 and CDR2: SQVTM and ANQGSEA. Losses at the gene ends were 6 bases for V and 8 bases for J; bases not matched to a gene: 10. This CDR3 contains 13 residues. The CDR3 DNA follows: TGCAGCGTGGCTCGGGGACAGGGAAAGGGCTACACCTTC. It translates to CSVARGQGKGYTF.

The chain carries TRBV28 and TRBJ1-2; D possibly corresponds to TRBD1 (5 bases). Germline V gives CDR1 MDHEN, CDR2 SYDVKM. The CDR3 extends over 17 amino acids. The germline V and J ends were trimmed by 6 bases and 0 bases, with 20 bases remaining between them. CDR3 coding DNA: TGTGCCAGCAGGTCTACAGGACCCACCTCGGCTAACTATGGCTACACCTTC. Protein: CASRSTGPTSANYGYTF.

The rearrangement joins TRBV29-1 to TRBJ2-3, with TRBD2 matching 11 bases. Germline V gene lookup returns CDR1 SQVTM and CDR2 ANQGSEA. V dropped 6 bases and J dropped 4; count of bases not matched to a gene: 6. This CDR3 contains 14 residues. The CDR3 bases are TGCAGCGTCCTACTAGCGGGAGCAGCAGATACGCAGTATTTT. As protein: CSVLLAGAADTQYF.

V gene TRBV6-5 combines with J gene TRBJ1-1, with D possibly being TRBD1 (6 bases). Germline V gene lookup returns CDR1 MNHEY and CDR2 SVGAGI. The CDR3 is made up of 14 amino acids. Trimming pared 7 bases from V and 4 bases from J, leaving 16 bases between. CDR3 region: CASTGRGLGTEAFF. CDR3 DNA: TGTGCCAGCACTGGAAGGGGGTTGGGCACTGAAGCTTTCTTT.

V is TRBV7-2 and J is TRBJ2-1, with TRBD2 as a possible D gene (7 bases). V was trimmed by 5 bases and J by 14 bases, leaving 16 bases between them. CDR1 is SGHTA and CDR2 is FQGNSA in the germline V gene. This CDR3 has 12 residues. For the CDR3, the DNA is TGTGCCAGCAGCCAAACAGGGAGGGATAAGTTCTTC. It encodes CASSQTGRDKFF. Complete variable domain (other parts from reference TRBV7-2 and TRBJ2-1): GAGVSQSPSNKVTEKGKDVELRCDPISGHTALYWYRQSLGQGLEFLIYFQGNSAPDKSGLPSDRFSAERTGGSVSTLTIQRTQQEDSAVYLCASSQTGRDKFFGPGTRLTVL.

The J gene is TRBJ2-1, the V gene TRBV5-1, with TRBD1 identical over 7 bases. V lost 0 bases to trimming and J lost 2 bases; unmatched junction nucleotides: 2. Germline loops: CDR1 SGHRS, CDR2 YFSETQ. This CDR3 contains 15 residues. CDR3 residues: CASSLVGTAYNEQFF. CDR3 coding DNA: TGCGCCAGCAGCTTGGTGGGGACAGCCTACAATGAGCAGTTCTTC.

DNA of the CDR3: TGTGCCAGCAGCTTAGCCGGGACAGGGCTAGAATACGAGCAGTACTTC. This gives the protein CASSLAGTGLEYEQYF. The rearrangement uses TRBV11-3 and TRBJ2-7; 9 nucleotides align to TRBD1. CDR3 length: 16 residues. From germline, CDR1 is SGHNT and CDR2 YENEEA. The trim removed 1 base at V and 4 bases at J, leaving 8 bases unmatched. Filled out from reference TRBV11-3 and TRBJ2-7, the complete variable domain reads EAGVVQSPRYKIIEKKQPVAFWCNPISGHNTLYWYLQNLGQGPELLIRYENEEAVDDSQLPKDRFSAERLKGVDSTLKIQPAELGDSAVYLCASSLAGTGLEYEQYFGPGTRLTVT.

The rearrangement links TRBV5-4 to TRBJ1-4, with D unresolved. CDR3 length: 15 residues. V lost 4 bases to trimming and J lost 0 bases, with 10 bases between them. CDR1 is SGHNT, CDR2 YYREEE, per germline (reference sequence). The chain's CDR3 is CASSPSSATNEKLFF. CDR3 in DNA: TGTGCCAGCAGCCCCAGTTCCGCAACTAATGAAAAACTGTTTTTT.

The CDR3 region is CASSERPQGLRHEKLFF. In DNA form, the CDR3 reads TGTGCCAGCAGTGAACGCCCACAGGGGTTGCGACATGAAAAACTGTTTTTT. This chain uses TRBV2 with TRBJ1-4, with TRBD1 matching 7 bases. V trimming: 2 bases; J trimming: 6 bases; junction bases outside the gene matches: 12. This CDR3 region has 17 residues. Per the germline V gene, CDR1 is SNHLY and CDR2 is FYNNEI.

Here the CDR3 DNA reads TGTGCCAGCAGCTTTCTGACTAGCGGGGGGGCCGATGAGCAGTTCTTC. This gives the protein CASSFLTSGGADEQFF. The chain has TRBV7-9 and TRBJ2-1, with 14 bases that match TRBD2. The CDR3 extends over 16 amino acids. V shed 3 bases, J shed 8 bases, and the junction held 6 bases outside the gene matches. The germline V gene has CDR1 SEHNR and CDR2 FQNEAQ (reference sequence).

CDR3 protein: CASSETSGVYNEQFF. The CDR3 nucleotides read TGCGCCAGCAGCGAGACTAGCGGGGTCTACAATGAGCAGTTCTTC. The rearrangement joins TRBV5-1 to TRBJ2-1, with 11 bases that match TRBD2. Germline lookup yields CDR1 SGHRS and CDR2 YFSETQ. The length of the CDR3 is 15 residues. The V segment lost 4 bases and the J segment 3 bases; nucleotides outside the gene matches: 3. The whole variable domain, filled in from reference TRBV5-1 and TRBJ2-1, reads KAGVTQTPRYLIKTRGQQVTLSCSPISGHRSVSWYQQTPGQGLQFLFEYFSETQRNKGNFPGRFSGRQFSNSRSEMNVSTLELGDSALYLCASSETSGVYNEQFFGPGTRLTVL.

V is TRBV4-1 and J is TRBJ2-7; 8 positions agree with TRBD2. There are 15 residues in the CDR3. Losses at the gene ends were 0 bases for V and 0 bases for J; bases not matched to a gene: 1. CDR1 and CDR2 from the germline V gene are MGHRA and YSYEKL. CDR3 loop: CASSQDTSGSYEQYF. The CDR3 DNA reads TGCGCCAGCAGCCAAGATACTAGCGGCTCCTACGAGCAGTACTTC.

This sequence joins TRBV11-3 and TRBJ1-1, with D unresolved. CDR3 length: 12 residues. V lost 1 base and J lost 9, with 9 bases in between. Germline V gene lookup returns CDR1 SGHNT and CDR2 YENEEA. The DNA for the CDR3 is TGTGCCAGCAGCTTAGGGCAGGATAAAGCTTTCTTT. Its translation is CASSLGQDKAFF.

The chain couples TRBV6-6 to TRBJ1-5, with D tentatively TRBD1 (5 bases). This CDR3 region has 13 residues. The V and J ends lost 2 bases and 6 bases respectively, with 8 bases between them. Germline CDR1 MNHNY, CDR2 SVGAGI (reference sequence). CDR3: CASSYAGVQPQHF. CDR3 DNA sequence: TGTGCCAGCAGTTACGCGGGGGTTCAGCCCCAGCATTTT.

The rearrangement joins TRBV5-1 to TRBJ2-7; 8 positions match TRBD2. The CDR3 length is 22 residues. The V gene end was trimmed by 2 bases and the J gene end by 0 bases; junction bases not matched to a gene: 25. Germline CDR1 SGHRS, CDR2 YFSETQ. CDR3 nucleotides: TGCGCCAGCAGCTTCCCACGAGGAGAAGCACTCTCGGGACTAGGCAGCTCCTACGAGCAGTACTTC. Its protein product is CASSFPRGEALSGLGSSYEQYF.

V and J are TRBV30 and TRBJ2-5; 9 bases map to TRBD2. CDR3 length: 15 residues. The junction had 9 bases not matched to a gene; V was cut back by 2 bases and J by 5 bases. In germline, CDR1 is GTSNPN, CDR2 SVGIG (reference sequence). Here the CDR3 DNA reads TGTGCCTGGAGTAGAGGGCTAGCGGGAACGGAGACCCAGTACTTC. Amino acid sequence: CAWSRGLAGTETQYF.

V gene TRBV25-1 combines with J gene TRBJ2-6, with D possibly TRBD1 on 7 matching bases. Between the trimmed V and J ends, which lost 4 bases and 1 base, there was a span of 17 bases. Germline CDR1 reads MGHDK; CDR2 reads SYGVNS. The CDR3 is 18 amino acids. CDR3 nucleotides: TGTGCCAGCAGTGCCGCGGGACAGCCGATATCTGGGGCCAACGTCCTGACTTTC. It codes for CASSAAGQPISGANVLTF.